This TCR beta chain is drawn from a study of T cells in Graves' hyperthyroidism and ophthalmopathy. The source material, RNA transcripts, was used to amplify TCR beta CDR3 regions. An initial round of RT-PCR targeting the TCR CDR3 relied on the HTBI primer set. Using its own MiXCR run on the multiplex PCR reads, TCRdb lists one record per CDR3 protein. The sample lists about 640,000 distinct CDR3 sequences, about 20% seen once, with 30% to 40% in the top ten. The junction had 5 bases not matched to a gene; V was cut back by 3 bases and J by 3 bases. Germline assignment: CDR1 DFQATT and CDR2 SNEGSKA (reference sequence). The CDR3 has 13 amino acids.

Source material: blood. The clonotype was recovered from a man aged 25-40 years with Graves' ophthalmopathy. The chain uses TRBV20-1 and TRBJ2-7; 7 bases map to TRBD1. The CDR3 protein is CSARAGTVYEQYF. CDR3 DNA: TGCAGTGCTAGGGCCGGGACAGTCTACGAGCAGTACTTC.